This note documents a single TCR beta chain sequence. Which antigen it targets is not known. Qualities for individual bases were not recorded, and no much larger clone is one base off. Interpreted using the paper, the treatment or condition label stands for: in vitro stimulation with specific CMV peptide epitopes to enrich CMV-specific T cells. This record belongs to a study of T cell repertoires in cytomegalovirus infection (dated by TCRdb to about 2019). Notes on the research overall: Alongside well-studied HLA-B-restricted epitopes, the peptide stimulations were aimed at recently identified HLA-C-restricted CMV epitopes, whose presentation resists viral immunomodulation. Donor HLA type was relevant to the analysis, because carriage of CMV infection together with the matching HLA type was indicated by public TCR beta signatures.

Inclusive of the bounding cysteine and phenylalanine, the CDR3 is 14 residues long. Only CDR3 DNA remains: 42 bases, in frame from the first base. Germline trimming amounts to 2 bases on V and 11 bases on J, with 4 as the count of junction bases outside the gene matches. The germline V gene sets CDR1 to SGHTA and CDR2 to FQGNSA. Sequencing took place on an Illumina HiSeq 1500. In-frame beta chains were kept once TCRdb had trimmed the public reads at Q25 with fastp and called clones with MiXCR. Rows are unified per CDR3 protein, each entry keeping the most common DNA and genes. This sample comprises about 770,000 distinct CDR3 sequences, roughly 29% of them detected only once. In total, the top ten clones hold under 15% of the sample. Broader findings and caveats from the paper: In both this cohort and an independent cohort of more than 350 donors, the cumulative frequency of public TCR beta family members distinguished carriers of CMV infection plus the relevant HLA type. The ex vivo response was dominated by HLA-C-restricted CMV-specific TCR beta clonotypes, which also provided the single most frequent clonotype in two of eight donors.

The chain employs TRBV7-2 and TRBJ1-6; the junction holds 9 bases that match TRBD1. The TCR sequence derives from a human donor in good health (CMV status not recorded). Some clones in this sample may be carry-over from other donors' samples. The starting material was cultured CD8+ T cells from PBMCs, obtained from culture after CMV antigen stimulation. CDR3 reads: CASSLRDRDTPLHF. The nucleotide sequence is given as TGTGCCAGCAGCTTAAGGGACAGGGATACACCCCTCCACTTT.